The rows below give T cell receptor beta chains drawn from one sample of a study of blood T cell repertoires in COVID-19. Sequencing used immunoSEQ multiplex PCR; TCRdb keeps in-frame clones, though not all of them. The table lists under 250,000 clones, roughly nine tenths of them singletons. The sequencing sample was made of peripheral blood. These receptors came from a woman in her fifties or sixties who had recovered from COVID-19. CDR3s include the opening cysteine and the closing phenylalanine or tryptophan. The D gene is left open where the match is weak. The listing skips clone size in some rows; elsewhere it reads once, few, many or a size class.

j_gene	v_gene	d_gene	abundance	CDR3aa	CDR3nt
TRBJ1-1	TRBV13	.	.	CASSPGTAGGRWTEAFF	TGTGCCAGCAGCCCAGGAACCGCGGGCGGGAGGTGGACTGAAGCTTTCTTT
TRBJ1-5	TRBV7-2	.	.	CASSLSNQPQHF	TGTGCCAGCAGCTTGAGTAATCAGCCCCAGCATTTT
TRBJ2-1	TRBV7-2	.	.	CASSFPAGWYEQFF	TGTGCCAGCAGCTTCCCGGCCGGGTGGTATGAGCAGTTCTTC
TRBJ2-1	TRBV3-1/TRBV3-2	.	.	CASRSYNEQFF	TGTGCCAGCAGATCATACAATGAGCAGTTCTTC
TRBJ2-5	TRBV9	TRBD1	few	CASSVVGTEETQYF	TGTGCCAGCAGCGTAGTTGGGACAGAAGAGACCCAGTACTTC
TRBJ1-3	TRBV7-2	.	.	CASSLAQAGPGNTIYF	TGTGCCAGCAGCTTAGCGCAGGCGGGTCCCGGAAACACCATATATTTT
TRBJ2-7	TRBV28	.	.	CASSTTAPYEQYF	TGTGCCAGCAGCACCACAGCCCCCTACGAGCAGTACTTC
TRBJ2-4	TRBV11-3	.	.	CASSPGGQNIQYF	TGTGCCAGCAGCCCGGGGGGCCAAAACATTCAGTACTTC
TRBJ1-5	TRBV18	TRBD1	.	CASSPTGSLQYSNQPQHF	TGTGCCAGCTCTCCGACAGGGAGCCTTCAATATAGCAATCAGCCCCAGCATTTT
TRBJ1-2	TRBV6-5	.	many	CASSFGTYGYTF	TGTGCCAGCAGTTTTGGGACATATGGCTACACCTTC
TRBJ1-6	TRBV7-2	.	few	CATGTYYNSPLHF	TGTGCCACCGGGACATATTATAATTCACCCCTCCACTTT
TRBJ2-3	TRBV28	TRBD2	.	CASSSSGTSKYF	TGTGCCAGCAGTTCCTCCGGGACTAGCAAGTATTTT
TRBJ2-4	TRBV6-5	TRBD1	.	CASGTGILGKNIQYF	TGTGCCAGCGGGACAGGGATTTTAGGCAAAAACATTCAGTACTTC
TRBJ2-1	TRBV10-3	TRBD2	.	CAISGTSGYNEQFF	TGTGCCATTTCCGGGACTAGCGGTTACAATGAGCAGTTCTTC
TRBJ2-5	TRBV11-2	TRBD2	.	CASSLVGLGSPGETQYF	TGTGCCAGCAGCTTAGTTGGACTAGGGTCGCCAGGGGAGACCCAGTACTTC
TRBJ1-5	TRBV19	.	.	CASSQTRGYNQPQHF	TGTGCCAGTAGTCAGACCAGGGGTTACAATCAGCCCCAGCATTTT
TRBJ2-1	TRBV4-3	.	once	CASSQERASVYNEQFF	TGCGCCAGCAGCCAAGAAAGGGCTAGCGTCTACAATGAGCAGTTCTTC
TRBJ1-1	TRBV7-3	.	few	CASSLTALANTEAFF	TGTGCCAGCAGCTTAACGGCATTGGCGAACACTGAAGCTTTCTTT
TRBJ1-5	TRBV7-2	.	.	CASSLERTGTQHF	TGTGCCAGCAGCTTAGAACGGACGGGGACCCAGCATTTT
TRBJ2-7	TRBV18	TRBD1	.	CASSQGTAYYEQYF	TGTGCCAGCTCACAAGGGACAGCCTACTACGAGCAGTACTTC
TRBJ2-5	TRBV10-3	TRBD1	.	CAISGTGDGETQYF	TGTGCCATCAGCGGTACAGGGGACGGGGAGACCCAGTACTTC
TRBJ2-2	TRBV7-8	.	.	CASPGQGRTGELFF	TGTGCCAGCCCCGGCCAGGGAAGGACCGGGGAGCTGTTTTTT
TRBJ1-2	TRBV11-2	TRBD1	.	CASSLYRGRGGYTF	TGTGCCAGCAGCTTGTACAGGGGGCGCGGCGGCTACACCTTC
TRBJ2-2	TRBV6-5	TRBD1	.	CASSPQGANAGELFF	TGTGCCAGCAGTCCCCAGGGGGCAAACGCCGGGGAGCTGTTTTTT
TRBJ2-1	TRBV10-3	.	.	CAISDGTRASNEQFF	TGTGCCATCAGTGACGGGACTCGCGCGAGCAATGAGCAGTTCTTC
TRBJ1-1	TRBV19	.	many	CASSLELEDTEAFF	TGTGCCAGTAGCCTAGAATTGGAGGACACTGAAGCTTTCTTT
TRBJ2-7	TRBV11-1	TRBD2	.	CASSLARGRNPYEQYF	TGTGCCAGCAGCTTAGCGCGGGGGAGAAACCCCTACGAGCAGTACTTC
TRBJ1-4	TRBV28	.	few	CASRTGGANEKLFF	TGTGCCAGCAGGACGGGCGGGGCTAATGAAAAACTGTTTTTT
TRBJ1-2	TRBV29-1	TRBD1	once	CSSSGGYGYTF	TGCAGCTCTTCAGGGGGCTATGGCTACACCTTC
TRBJ2-7	TRBV11-2	TRBD1	.	CASSRTGGYEQYF	TGTGCCAGCAGTCGGACAGGGGGATACGAGCAGTACTTC
TRBJ1-2	TRBV19	.	.	CASSITFRQEANYGYTF	TGTGCCAGTAGTATTACCTTTCGACAGGAAGCTAACTATGGCTACACCTTC
TRBJ1-1	TRBV3-1/TRBV3-2	.	.	CASSRQGNTEAFF	TGTGCCAGCAGCCGGCAGGGGAACACTGAAGCTTTCTTT
TRBJ2-7	TRBV6-5	TRBD1	.	CASRFRDRGSYEQYF	TGTGCCAGCAGATTCCGGGACAGGGGTTCCTACGAGCAGTACTTC
TRBJ1-4	TRBV28	.	.	CASSSWEGTLRLLFF	TGTGCCAGCAGTTCTTGGGAGGGGACGTTGAGATTACTGTTTTTT
TRBJ1-4	TRBV4-1	.	.	CASSQDRWPGREKLFF	TGCGCCAGCAGCCAAGATCGGTGGCCAGGGCGGGAAAAACTGTTTTTT
TRBJ1-1	TRBV18	TRBD1	.	CASSPGQGAFNTEAFF	TGTGCCAGCTCACCTGGACAGGGGGCGTTTAACACTGAAGCTTTCTTT
TRBJ1-3	TRBV4-3	.	.	CASSQAPPGGGGSGNTIYF	TGCGCCAGCAGCCAAGCCCCCCCCGGGGGGGGAGGCTCGGGAAACACCATATATTTT
TRBJ2-7	TRBV27	TRBD1	.	CASSLGFRTGGTGEQYF	TGTGCCAGCAGTTTAGGGTTTCGGACAGGGGGAACAGGCGAGCAGTACTTC
TRBJ1-1	TRBV19	TRBD1	.	CASIRDRMNTEAFF	TGTGCCAGTATCCGGGACAGAATGAACACTGAAGCTTTCTTT
TRBJ1-1	TRBV2	.	.	CASRRDLTEAFF	TGTGCCAGCAGGCGGGACCTCACTGAAGCTTTCTTT
TRBJ2-5	TRBV9	.	.	CASSVATEETQYF	TGTGCCAGCAGCGTAGCAACAGAAGAGACCCAGTACTTC